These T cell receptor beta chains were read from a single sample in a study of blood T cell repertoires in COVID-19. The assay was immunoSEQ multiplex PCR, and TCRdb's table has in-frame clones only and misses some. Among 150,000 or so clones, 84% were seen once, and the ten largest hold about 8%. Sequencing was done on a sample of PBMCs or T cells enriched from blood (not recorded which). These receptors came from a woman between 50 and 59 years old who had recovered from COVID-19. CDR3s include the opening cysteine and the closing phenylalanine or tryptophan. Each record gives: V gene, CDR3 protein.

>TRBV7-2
CASSQRTGGTDGYTF
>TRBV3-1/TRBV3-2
CASSQAVPGTGNEQFF
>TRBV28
CASSLPRPAVAPLHF
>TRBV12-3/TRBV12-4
CASSTAFDYTF
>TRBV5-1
CASSREGAPQNIQYF
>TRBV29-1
CSAAFSSYEQYF
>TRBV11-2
CASSTNSGRARVPDTQYF
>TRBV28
CASSWTSGSNEQFF
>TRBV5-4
CASSDRVAYTF
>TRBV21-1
CASSFRDRVSYGYTF
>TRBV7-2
CASSLGGRRNSPLHF
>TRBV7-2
CASSLTSGSSRPSTDTQYF
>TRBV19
CASSITGQGSYGYTF
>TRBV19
CASKLQGEKLFF
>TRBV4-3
CASSLQVGNQPQHF
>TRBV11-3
CASSQSGNTEAFF
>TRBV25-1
CASSEAGGRGYEQYF
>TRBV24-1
CATSPEPVTDEQFF
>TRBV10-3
CAITRAGDSTDTQYF
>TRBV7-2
CASSWSTGTEAFF
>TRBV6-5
CASSYSPGNKGFF
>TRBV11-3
CASSFGLASYGYTF
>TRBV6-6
CASRGQGSGNTIYF
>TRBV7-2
CASSPAGGIPYEQYF
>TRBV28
CASSPLRGMNTEAFF
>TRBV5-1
CASSSGGEGTIYF
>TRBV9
CASSVVPSTGELFF
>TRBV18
CASSPGESGANVLTF
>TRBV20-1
CSAGRGGQFF
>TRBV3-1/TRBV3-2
CASSHGTMNTEAFF
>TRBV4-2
CASSRSLVSGTSGGSQETQYF
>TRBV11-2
CASSSKPGYGYTF
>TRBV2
CASGEDRGRGEQYF
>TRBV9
CASSVGSGAGYEQYF
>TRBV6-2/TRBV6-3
CASSPLSYGYTF
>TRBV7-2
CASSTGLPGANVLTF
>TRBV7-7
CASSSGLAGAETQYF
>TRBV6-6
CASSWLAGDRYEQYF